The table lists the clone carrying this T cell receptor beta chain with a few counts. Its specificity is not known. Only in-frame clones appear in the TCRdb table, and some are missing; sequencing was by immunoSEQ multiplex PCR. In the table there are approximately 38,000 clones, just over 75% of which are singletons. Time point in this sample: cycle 4 day 1 (C4D1), after less than seven weeks of nivolumab. Each patient experienced a relapse that followed autologous stem cell transplantation, and brentuximab vedotin exposure varied. The data were taken from a study of PD-1 blockade in classical Hodgkin lymphoma. Study results and limitations: Nivolumab initiation under 1 year post-ASCT meant exclusion.

The sequences come from peripheral blood mononuclear cells (PBMCs), collected before the fourth cycle of nivolumab. This clonotype was sampled from a human donor with classical Hodgkin lymphoma.

CDR3 loop: CASSPSSSGNSPLHF. The DNA for the CDR3 is TGTGCCAGCAGTCCGAGCAGTTCTGGGAATTCACCCCTCCACTTT. This chain joins TRBV6-4 and TRBJ1-6; D gene uncertain. CDR3 length: 15 residues. In germline, CDR1 is MRHNA, CDR2 SNTAGT. Deletions cut 5 bases from V and 7 bases from J, with 15 bases between.